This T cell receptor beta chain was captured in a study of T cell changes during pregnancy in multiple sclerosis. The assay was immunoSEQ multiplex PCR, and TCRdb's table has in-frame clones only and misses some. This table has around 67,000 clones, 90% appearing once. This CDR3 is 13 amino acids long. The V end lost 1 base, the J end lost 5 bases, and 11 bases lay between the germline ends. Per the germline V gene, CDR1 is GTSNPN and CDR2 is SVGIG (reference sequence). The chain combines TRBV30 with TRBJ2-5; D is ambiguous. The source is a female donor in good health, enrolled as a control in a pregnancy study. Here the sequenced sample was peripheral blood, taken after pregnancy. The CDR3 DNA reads TGTGCCTGGAGTGCATTCCGCCGGGAGACCCAGTACTTC. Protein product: CAWSAFRRETQYF. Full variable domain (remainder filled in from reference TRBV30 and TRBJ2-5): SQTIHQWPATLVQPVGSPLSLECTVEGTSNPNLYWYRQAAGRGLQLLFYSVGIGQISSEVPQNLSASRPQDRQFILSSKKLLLSDSGFYLCAWSAFRRETQYFGPGTRLLVL.